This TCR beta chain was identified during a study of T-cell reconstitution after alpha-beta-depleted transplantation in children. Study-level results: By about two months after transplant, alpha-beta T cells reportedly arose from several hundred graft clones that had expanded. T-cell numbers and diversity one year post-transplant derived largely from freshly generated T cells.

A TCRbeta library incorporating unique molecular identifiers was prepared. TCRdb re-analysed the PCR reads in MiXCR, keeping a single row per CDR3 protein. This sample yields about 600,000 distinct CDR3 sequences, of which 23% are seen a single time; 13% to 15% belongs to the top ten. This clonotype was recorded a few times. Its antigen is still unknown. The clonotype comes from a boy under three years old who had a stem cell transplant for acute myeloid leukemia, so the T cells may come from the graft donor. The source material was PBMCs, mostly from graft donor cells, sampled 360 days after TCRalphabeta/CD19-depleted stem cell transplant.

The CDR3 protein is CASRFDRNTEAFF. The CDR3, as DNA: TGTGCCAGTCGATTCGACAGGAACACTGAAGCTTTCTTT. The rearrangement joins TRBV6-6 to TRBJ1-1; the D gene is possibly TRBD1 (5 bases). This CDR3 contains 13 residues. CDR1 and CDR2 from the germline V gene are MNHNY and SVGAGI (reference sequence). Trimming removed 9 bases at V and 1 base at J, with 12 bases between.